This T cell receptor (beta chain) was found in a study of blood T cell repertoires in COVID-19. Study-level information: T cells, B-cell-depleted T cells, or PBMCs supplied cDNA or gDNA.

Repertoires were generated with immunoSEQ multiplex PCR, while TCRdb's copy carries only in-frame clones and drops some. The table records some 16,000 clones, roughly four fifths of them present only once. This CDR3 is built from 15 residues. CDR1 is MNHEY and CDR2 is SVGEGT in the germline V gene. Trimming stripped 0 bases from V and 2 bases from J, with 11 bases between. This chain connects TRBV6-2 or TRBV6-3 to TRBJ2-7, with no clear D. The sample comprised peripheral blood. The clonotype originates from an elderly man with active COVID-19. CDR3 loop: CASSYSNYQPYEQYF. The CDR3 DNA reads TGTGCCAGCAGTTACTCGAACTACCAACCCTACGAGCAGTACTTC.